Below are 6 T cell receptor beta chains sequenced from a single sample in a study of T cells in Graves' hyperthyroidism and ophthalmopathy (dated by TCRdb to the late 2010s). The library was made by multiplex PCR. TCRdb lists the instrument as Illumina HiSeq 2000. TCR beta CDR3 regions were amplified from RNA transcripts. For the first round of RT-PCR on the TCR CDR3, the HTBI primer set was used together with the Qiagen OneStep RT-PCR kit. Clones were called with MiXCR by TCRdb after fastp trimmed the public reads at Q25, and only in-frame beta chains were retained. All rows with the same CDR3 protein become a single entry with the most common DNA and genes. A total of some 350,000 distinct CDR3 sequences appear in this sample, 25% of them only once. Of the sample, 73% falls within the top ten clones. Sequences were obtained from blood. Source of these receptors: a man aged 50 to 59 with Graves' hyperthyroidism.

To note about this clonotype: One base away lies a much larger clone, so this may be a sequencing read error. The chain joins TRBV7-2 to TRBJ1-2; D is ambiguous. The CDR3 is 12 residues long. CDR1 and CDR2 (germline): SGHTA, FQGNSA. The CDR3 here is CVSSLRGFGYTF. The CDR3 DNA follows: TGTGTCAGCAGCTTAAGAGGGTTTGGCTACACCTTC.

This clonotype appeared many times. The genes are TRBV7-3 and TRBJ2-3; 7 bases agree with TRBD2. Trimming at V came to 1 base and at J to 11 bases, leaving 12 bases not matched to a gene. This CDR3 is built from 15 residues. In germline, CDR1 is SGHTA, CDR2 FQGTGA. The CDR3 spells CASSLNAAGPLGQYF. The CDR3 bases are TGTGCCAGCAGCTTAAATGCAGCGGGGCCCTTGGGGCAGTATTTT. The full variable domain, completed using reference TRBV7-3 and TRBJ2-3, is GAGVSQTPSNKVTEKGKYVELRCDPISGHTALYWYRQSLGQGPEFLIYFQGTGAADDSGLPNDRFFAVRPEGSVSTLKIQRTERGDSAVYLCASSLNAAGPLGQYFGPGTRLTVL.

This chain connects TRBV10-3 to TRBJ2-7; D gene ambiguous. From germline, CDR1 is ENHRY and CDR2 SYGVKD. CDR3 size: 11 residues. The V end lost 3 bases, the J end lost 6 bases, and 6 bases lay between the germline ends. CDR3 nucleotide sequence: TGTGCCATCAGTGACAATGGCGAGCAGTACTTC. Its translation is CAISDNGEQYF.

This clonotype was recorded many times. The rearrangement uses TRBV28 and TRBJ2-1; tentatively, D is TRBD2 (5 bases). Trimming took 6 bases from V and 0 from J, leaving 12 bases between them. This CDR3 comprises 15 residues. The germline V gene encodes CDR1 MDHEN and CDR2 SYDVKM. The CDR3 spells CASSTAGPSYNEQFF. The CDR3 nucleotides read TGTGCCAGCAGCACCGCGGGTCCCTCCTACAATGAGCAGTTCTTC. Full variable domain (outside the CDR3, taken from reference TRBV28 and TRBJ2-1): DVKVTQSSRYLVKRTGEKVFLECVQDMDHENMFWYRQDPGLGLRLIYFSYDVKMKEKGDIPEGYSVSREKKERFSLILESASTNQTSMYLCASSTAGPSYNEQFFGPGTRLTVL.

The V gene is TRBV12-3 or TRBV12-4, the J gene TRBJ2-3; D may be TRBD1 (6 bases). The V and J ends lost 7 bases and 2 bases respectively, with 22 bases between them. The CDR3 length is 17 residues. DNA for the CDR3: TGTGCCAGCACAAGGGGGACGGGCGGACTTCCCACAGATACGCAGTATTTT. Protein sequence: CASTRGTGGLPTDTQYF.

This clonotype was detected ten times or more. This CDR3 is CASMSQTRLAFF. The CDR3 DNA sequence: TGTGCCAGCATGAGCCAGACCAGGTTAGCTTTCTTT. This chain uses TRBV11-3 with TRBJ1-1, with D uncertain. This CDR3 is built from 12 residues. Germline CDR1 is SGHNT and CDR2 is YENEEA. The V gene lost 7 bases and the J gene lost 10 bases, with 16 bases spanning the gap.